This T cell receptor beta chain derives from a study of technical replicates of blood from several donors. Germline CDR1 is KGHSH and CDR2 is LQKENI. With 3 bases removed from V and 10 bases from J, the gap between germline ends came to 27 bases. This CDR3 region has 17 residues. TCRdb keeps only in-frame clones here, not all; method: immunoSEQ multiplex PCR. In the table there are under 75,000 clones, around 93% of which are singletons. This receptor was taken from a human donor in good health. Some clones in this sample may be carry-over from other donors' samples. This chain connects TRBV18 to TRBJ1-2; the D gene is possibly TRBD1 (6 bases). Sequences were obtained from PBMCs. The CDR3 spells CASSPLGRGRDGEAYTF. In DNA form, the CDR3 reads TGTGCCAGCTCACCCCTAGGCAGGGGTCGTGATGGAGAGGCCTACACCTTC.